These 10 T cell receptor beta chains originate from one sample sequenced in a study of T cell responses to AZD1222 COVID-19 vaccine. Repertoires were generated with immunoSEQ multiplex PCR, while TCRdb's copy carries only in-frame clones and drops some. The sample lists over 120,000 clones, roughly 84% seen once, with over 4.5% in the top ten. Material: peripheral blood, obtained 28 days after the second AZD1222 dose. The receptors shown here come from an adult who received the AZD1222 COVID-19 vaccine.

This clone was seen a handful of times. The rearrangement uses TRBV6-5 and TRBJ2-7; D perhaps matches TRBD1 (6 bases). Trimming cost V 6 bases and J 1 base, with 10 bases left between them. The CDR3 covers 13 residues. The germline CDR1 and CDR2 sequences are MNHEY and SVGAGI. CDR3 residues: CASRRQESYEQYF. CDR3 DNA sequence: TGTGCCAGCAGGAGACAGGAGTCCTACGAGCAGTACTTC.

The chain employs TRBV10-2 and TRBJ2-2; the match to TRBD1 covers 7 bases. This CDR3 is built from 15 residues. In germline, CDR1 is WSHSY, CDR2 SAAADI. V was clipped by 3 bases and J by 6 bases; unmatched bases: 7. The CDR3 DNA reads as TGCGCCAGCAGTGAAAGTCGACAGGGCTCCGGGGAGCTGTTTTTT. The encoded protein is CASSESRQGSGELFF.

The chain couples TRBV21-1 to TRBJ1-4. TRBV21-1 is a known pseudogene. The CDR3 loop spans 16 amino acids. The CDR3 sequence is CASSDSAYVGLEKLFF. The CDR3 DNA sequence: TGTGCCAGCAGCGACTCCGCCTACGTCGGACTTGAAAAACTGTTTTTT.

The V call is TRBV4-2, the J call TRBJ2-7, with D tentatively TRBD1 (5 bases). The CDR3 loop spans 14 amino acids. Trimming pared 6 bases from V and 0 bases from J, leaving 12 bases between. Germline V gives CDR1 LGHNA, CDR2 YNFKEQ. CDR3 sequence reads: CASRPDIGSYEQYF. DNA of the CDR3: TGTGCCAGCAGACCGGACATTGGCTCCTACGAGCAGTACTTC.

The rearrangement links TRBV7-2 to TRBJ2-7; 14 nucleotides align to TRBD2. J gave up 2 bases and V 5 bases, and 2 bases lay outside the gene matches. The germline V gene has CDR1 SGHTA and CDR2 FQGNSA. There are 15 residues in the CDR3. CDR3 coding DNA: TGTGCCAGCAGCCAGACTAGCGGGGGGGCCTACGAGCAGTACTTC. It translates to CASSQTSGGAYEQYF.

The CDR3 is CASSLPGQVSTDTQYF. As DNA, the CDR3 is TGTGCCAGCAGCCTGCCGGGACAGGTGAGCACAGATACGCAGTATTTT. The chain joins TRBV5-4 to TRBJ2-3; 8 nucleotides align to TRBD1. CDR3 length equals 16 residues. The V gene end was trimmed by 4 bases and the J gene end by 0 bases; junction bases not matched to a gene: 7. Per the germline V gene, CDR1 is SGHNT and CDR2 is YYREEE (reference sequence).

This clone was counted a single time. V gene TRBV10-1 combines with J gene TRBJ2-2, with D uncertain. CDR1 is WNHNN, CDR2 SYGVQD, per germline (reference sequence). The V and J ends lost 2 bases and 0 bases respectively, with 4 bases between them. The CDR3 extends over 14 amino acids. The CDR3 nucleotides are TGCGCCAGCAGTGAGCGGCCGAACACCGGGGAGCTGTTTTTT. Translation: CASSERPNTGELFF.

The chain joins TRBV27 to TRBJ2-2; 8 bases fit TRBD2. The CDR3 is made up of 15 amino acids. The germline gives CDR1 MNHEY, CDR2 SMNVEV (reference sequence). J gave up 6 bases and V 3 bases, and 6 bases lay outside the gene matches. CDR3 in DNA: TGTGCCAGCAGTTTGACGGGGGGGCCTGCCGGGGAGCTGTTTTTT. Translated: CASSLTGGPAGELFF.

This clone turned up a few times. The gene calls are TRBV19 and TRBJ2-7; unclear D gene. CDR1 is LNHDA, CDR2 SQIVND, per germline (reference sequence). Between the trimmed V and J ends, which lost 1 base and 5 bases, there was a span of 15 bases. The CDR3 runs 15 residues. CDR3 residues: CASSIVSPPLDEQYF. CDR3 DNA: TGTGCCAGTAGTATAGTCTCCCCCCCGTTGGACGAGCAGTACTTC.

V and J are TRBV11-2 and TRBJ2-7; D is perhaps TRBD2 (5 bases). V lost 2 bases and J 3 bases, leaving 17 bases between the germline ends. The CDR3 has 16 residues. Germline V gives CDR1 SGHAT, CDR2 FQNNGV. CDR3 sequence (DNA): TGTGCCAGCAGCTTAATACGGTCGGGGTTAGGCTACGAGCAGTACTTC. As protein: CASSLIRSGLGYEQYF.